These T cell receptor delta chains were read from a single sample in a study of gamma-delta chains in newborns, infants, children. TCRdb made new clone calls on the reads using CATT. The sample holds approximately 1,400 delta-chain clones, about 1.1% seen once. Sample: blood. These receptor sequences come from a child in good health. CDR3s include the opening cysteine and the closing phenylalanine or tryptophan. A D gene is named only where the DNA matches it firmly. Size values are once, few and many counts, or a class for expanded clones, and some rows have none.

TRDV1	large	TRDD3	TRDJ1	CALGEPWAPTVQAVLGDKNKLIF	TGTGCTCTTGGGGAACCTTGGGCTCCTACAGTTCAGGCCGTACTGGGGGATAAGAATAAACTCATCTTT
TRDV2	NA	TRDD3	TRDJ1	CACDPVLGDMLRGKLIF	TGTGCCTGTGACCCCGTACTGGGGGATATGTTACGCGGTAAACTCATCTTT
TRDV1	NA	NA	TRDJ1	CALGEYPPCSGNKRSTDKLIF	TGTGCTCTTGGGGAATATCCCCCCTGCAGTGGGAATAAACGATCCACCGATAAACTCATCTTT
TRDV2	large	NA	TRDJ1	CACDTVGGGQNTDKLIF	TGTGCCTGTGACACCGTGGGTGGGGGTCAAAACACCGATAAACTCATCTTT
TRDV2	few	NA	TRDJ1	CACDSLLAGENTDKLIF	TGTGCCTGTGACTCACTACTGGCCGGCGAAAACACCGATAAACTCATCTTT
TRDV2	few	TRDD3	TRDJ1	CACATVRGDTRAYTDKLIF	TGTGCCTGTGCCACCGTGCGCGGGGATACGCGGGCGTACACCGATAAACTCATCTTT
TRDV2	few	TRDD3	TRDJ1	CACDTLGDRGCTDKLIF	TGTGCCTGTGACACCCTGGGGGATAGGGGGTGCACCGATAAACTCATCTTT
TRDV1	medium-sized	NA	TRDJ4	CALGEFRNSGEPARPLIF	TGTGCTCTTGGGGAATTCCGCAACTCGGGGGAGCCCGCCAGACCCCTGATCTTT
TRDV1	few	TRDD3	TRDJ1	CALEADTGGYYSKLIF	TGTGCTCTTGAAGCGGATACTGGGGGATACTATAGTAAACTCATCTTT
TRDV2	hyperexpanded	TRDD3	TRDJ3	CACDTLGVTSSSWDTRQMFF	TGTGCCTGTGACACCCTGGGGGTTACTTCTAGCTCCTGGGACACCCGACAGATGTTTTTC
TRDV2	NA	TRDD3	TRDJ1	CACDRLLGDTNPLKYTDKLIF	TGTGCCTGTGACCGTCTACTGGGGGATACCAACCCTCTTAAGTACACCGATAAACTCATCTTT
TRDV1	large	NA	TRDJ1	CALGPKHRGYVEWVINTDKLIF	TGTGCTCTTGGCCCCAAACACAGGGGCTACGTCGAGTGGGTTATCAACACCGATAAACTCATCTTT
TRDV2	hyperexpanded	TRDD3	TRDJ3	CACDTVLGGQTWDTRQMFF	TGTGCCTGTGACACCGTGCTGGGGGGCCAGACCTGGGACACCCGACAGATGTTTTTC
TRDV1	NA	TRDD3	TRDJ1	CALGELFLLYPIWGIQGYTDKLIF	TGTGCCCTTGGGGAACTCTTCCTACTTTATCCCATCTGGGGGATACAGGGGTACACCGATAAACTCATCTTT
TRDV2	few	TRDD3	TRDJ1	CACDNMSGGIRGTDKLIF	TGTGCCTGTGACAACATGTCAGGGGGGATACGGGGCACCGATAAACTCATCTTT
TRDV2	large	TRDD3	TRDJ1	CACDTLPTTPGDTMGKLIF	TGTGCCTGTGACACACTTCCTACGACTCCGGGGGATACGATGGGGAAACTCATCTTT
TRDV2	few	TRDD3	TRDJ1	CACDKLGDTDTDKLIF	TGTGCCTGTGACAAGCTGGGGGATACCGACACCGATAAACTCATCTTT
TRDV2	large	TRDD3	TRDJ1	CACDLLGDTLDDKLIF	TGTGCCTGTGACCTCCTGGGGGATACGCTTGACGATAAACTCATCTTT
TRDV1	large	TRDD3	TRDJ1	CALGEWGNWGIYTDKLIF	TGTGCTCTTGGGGAATGGGGCAACTGGGGGATTTACACCGATAAACTCATCTTT
TRDV3	medium-sized	NA	TRDJ1	CAFILFLRGIRTDKLIF	TGTGCCTTTATACTATTCCTACGGGGGATAAGGACCGATAAACTCATCTTT
TRDV2	NA	NA	TRDJ1	CACDTLTTDDKLIF	TGTGCCTGTGACACCCTCACAACCGACGATAAACTCATCTTT